This T cell receptor beta chain was observed in a study of response to subunit inactivated influenza vaccine. Findings and caveats of the study: Each seasonal influenza vaccination recruits few new T cells, the authors suggested.

Note on this clonotype: Its antigen is unidentified.

TCRdb re-called the RT-PCR reads through MiXCR, storing one row per CDR3 protein. The data show about 540,000 distinct CDR3 sequences, with approximately 15% seen just once and roughly 10% held by the top ten. After removal of 6 bases from V and 6 bases from J, the junction contained 12 bases not matched to a gene. The germline CDR1 and CDR2 sequences are MDHEN and SYDVKM. CDR3 length: 15 residues. The chain joins TRBV28 to TRBJ2-7; TRBD1 agrees at 9 bases. This sequence originates from a man in his forties or fifties who received an inactivated influenza vaccine. Sequencing was performed on PBMCs from blood, taken 11 to 12 days after vaccination. CDR3 region: CASSPGDRDNPEQYF. In DNA, the CDR3 is TGTGCCAGCAGCCCTGGGGACAGGGATAATCCCGAGCAGTACTTC.